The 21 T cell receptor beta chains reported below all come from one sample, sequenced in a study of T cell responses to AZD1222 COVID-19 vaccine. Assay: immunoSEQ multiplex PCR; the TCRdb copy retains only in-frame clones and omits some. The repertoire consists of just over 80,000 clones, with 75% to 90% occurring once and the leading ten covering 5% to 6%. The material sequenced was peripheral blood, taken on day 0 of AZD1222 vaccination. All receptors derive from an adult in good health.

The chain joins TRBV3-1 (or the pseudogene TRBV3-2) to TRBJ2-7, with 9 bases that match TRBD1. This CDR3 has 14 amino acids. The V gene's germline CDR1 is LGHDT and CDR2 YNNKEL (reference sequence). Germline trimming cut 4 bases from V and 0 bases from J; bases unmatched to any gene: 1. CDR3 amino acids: CASSPGQGSYEQYF. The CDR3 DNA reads TGTGCCAGCAGCCCGGGACAGGGCTCCTACGAGCAGTACTTC.

The CDR3 reads CSASFSVNTEAFF. The CDR3, as DNA: TGCAGTGCTAGTTTTTCAGTGAACACTGAAGCTTTCTTT. This chain uses TRBV20-1 with TRBJ1-1; D is uncertain. Germline CDR1 and CDR2: DFQATT and SNEGSKA (reference sequence). V dropped 3 bases and J dropped 0 bases, with 8 bases sitting between them. CDR3 length: 13 residues.

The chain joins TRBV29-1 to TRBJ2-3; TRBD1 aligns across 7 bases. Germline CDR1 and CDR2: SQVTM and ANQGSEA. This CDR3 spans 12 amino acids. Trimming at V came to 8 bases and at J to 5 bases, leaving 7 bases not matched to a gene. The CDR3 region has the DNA TGCAGCTGGACAGGATACGGAGATACGCAGTATTTT. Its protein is CSWTGYGDTQYF.

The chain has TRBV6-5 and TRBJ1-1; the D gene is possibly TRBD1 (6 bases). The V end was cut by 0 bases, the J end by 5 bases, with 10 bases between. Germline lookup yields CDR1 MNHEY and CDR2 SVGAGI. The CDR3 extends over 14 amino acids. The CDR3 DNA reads TGTGCCAGCAGTTACTCGAGGCAGGGGACTGAAGCTTTCTTT. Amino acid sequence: CASSYSRQGTEAFF.

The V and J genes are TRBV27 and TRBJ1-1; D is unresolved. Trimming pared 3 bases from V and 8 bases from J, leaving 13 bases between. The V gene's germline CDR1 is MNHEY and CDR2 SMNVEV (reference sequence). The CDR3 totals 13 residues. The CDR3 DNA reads TGTGCCAGCAGTTTGTGGACCGGCGGGGAAGCTTTCTTT. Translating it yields CASSLWTGGEAFF.

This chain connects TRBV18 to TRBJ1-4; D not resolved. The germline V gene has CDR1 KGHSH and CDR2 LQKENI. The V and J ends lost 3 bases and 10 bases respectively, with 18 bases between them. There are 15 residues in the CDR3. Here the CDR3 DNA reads TGTGCCAGCTCACCCAGCGAGACGCCCTCGGGAAAACTGTTTTTT. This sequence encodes CASSPSETPSGKLFF.

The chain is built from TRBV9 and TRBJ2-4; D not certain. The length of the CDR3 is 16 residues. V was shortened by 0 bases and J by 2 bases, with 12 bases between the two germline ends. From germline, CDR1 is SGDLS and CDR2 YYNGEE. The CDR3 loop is CASSVDGLGSKNIQYF. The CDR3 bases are TGTGCCAGCAGCGTAGATGGCTTGGGGTCCAAAAACATTCAGTACTTC.

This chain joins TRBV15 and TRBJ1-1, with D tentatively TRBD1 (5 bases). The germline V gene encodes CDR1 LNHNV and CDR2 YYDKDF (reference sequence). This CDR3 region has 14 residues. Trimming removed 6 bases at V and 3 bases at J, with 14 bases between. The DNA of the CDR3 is TGTGCCACCAGGGGGGGGACCCCCTACACTGAAGCTTTCTTT. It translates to CATRGGTPYTEAFF.

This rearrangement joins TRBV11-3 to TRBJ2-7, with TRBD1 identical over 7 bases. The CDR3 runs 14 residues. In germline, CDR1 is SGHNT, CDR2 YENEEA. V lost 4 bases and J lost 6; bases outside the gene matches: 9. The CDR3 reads CASSSRQGSVEQYF. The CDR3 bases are TGTGCCAGCAGCTCCCGACAGGGTTCGGTCGAGCAGTACTTC.

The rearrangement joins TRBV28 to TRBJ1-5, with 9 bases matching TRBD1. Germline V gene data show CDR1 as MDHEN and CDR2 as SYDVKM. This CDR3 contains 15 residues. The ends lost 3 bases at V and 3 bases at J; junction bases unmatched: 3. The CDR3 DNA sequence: TGTGCCAGCAGTTTGGACAGGGGCAACAATCAGCCCCAGCATTTT. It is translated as CASSLDRGNNQPQHF. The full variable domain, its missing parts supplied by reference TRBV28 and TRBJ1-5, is DVKVTQSSRYLVKRTGEKVFLECVQDMDHENMFWYRQDPGLGLRLIYFSYDVKMKEKGDIPEGYSVSREKKERFSLILESASTNQTSMYLCASSLDRGNNQPQHFGDGTRLSIL.

In nucleotides, the CDR3 is TGTGCCAGCAGCCTGACAGGGGTGGAGACCCAGTACTTC. It translates to CASSLTGVETQYF. This chain links TRBV7-9 with TRBJ2-5, with 8 nucleotides matching TRBD1. Unmatched junction bases numbered 4, after V lost 5 bases and J lost 5 bases. The CDR3 totals 13 residues. CDR1 is SEHNR and CDR2 is FQNEAQ in the germline V gene (reference sequence).

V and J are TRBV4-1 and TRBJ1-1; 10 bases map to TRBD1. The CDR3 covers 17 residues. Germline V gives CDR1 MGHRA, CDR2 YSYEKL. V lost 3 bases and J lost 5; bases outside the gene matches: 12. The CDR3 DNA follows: TGCGCCAGCAGCCATCCCTCCCGGGGGACAGGGGAAACTGAAGCTTTCTTT. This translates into CASSHPSRGTGETEAFF.

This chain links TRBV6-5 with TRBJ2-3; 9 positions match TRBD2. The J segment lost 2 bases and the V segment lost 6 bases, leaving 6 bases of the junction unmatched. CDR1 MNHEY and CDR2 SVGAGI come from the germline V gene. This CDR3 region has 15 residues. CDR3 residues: CASRDSGGITDTQYF. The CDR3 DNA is TGTGCCAGCAGAGATAGCGGGGGCATCACAGATACGCAGTATTTT.

The CDR3 sequence is CASSPRTGHHYEQYF. CDR3 in DNA: TGTGCCAGCAGCCCCAGGACAGGGCATCACTACGAGCAGTACTTC. V gene TRBV27 combines with J gene TRBJ2-7; 8 bases map to TRBD1. The length of the CDR3 is 15 residues. Germline V gene data show CDR1 as MNHEY and CDR2 as SMNVEV (reference sequence). The V segment lost 6 bases and the J segment 3 bases; nucleotides outside the gene matches: 10.

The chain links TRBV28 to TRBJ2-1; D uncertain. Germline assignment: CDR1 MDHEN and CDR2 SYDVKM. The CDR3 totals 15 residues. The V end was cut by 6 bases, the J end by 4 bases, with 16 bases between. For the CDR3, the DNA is TGTGCCAGCAGAATCGGACGGACCCTATACAATGAGCAGTTCTTC. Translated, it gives CASRIGRTLYNEQFF.

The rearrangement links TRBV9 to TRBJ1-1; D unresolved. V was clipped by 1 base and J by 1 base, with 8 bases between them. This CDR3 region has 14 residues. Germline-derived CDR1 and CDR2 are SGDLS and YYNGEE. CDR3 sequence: CASSVQPRNTEAFF. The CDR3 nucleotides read TGTGCCAGCAGCGTACAGCCACGGAACACTGAAGCTTTCTTT.

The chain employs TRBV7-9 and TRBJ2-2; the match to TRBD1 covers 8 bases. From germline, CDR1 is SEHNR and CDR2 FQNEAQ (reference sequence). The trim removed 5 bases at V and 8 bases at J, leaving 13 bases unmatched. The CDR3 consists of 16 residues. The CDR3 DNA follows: TGTGCCAGCAGCCTACGACAGGGGCGCAGGACGGGGGAGCTGTTTTTT. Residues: CASSLRQGRRTGELFF.

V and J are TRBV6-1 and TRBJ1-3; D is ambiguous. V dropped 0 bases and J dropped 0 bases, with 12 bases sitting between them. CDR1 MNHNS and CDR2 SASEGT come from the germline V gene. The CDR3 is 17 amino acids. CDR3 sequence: CASSEANYKASGNTIYF. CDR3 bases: TGTGCCAGCAGTGAAGCGAATTACAAGGCCTCTGGAAACACCATATATTTT.

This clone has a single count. In DNA form, the CDR3 reads TGTGCCACCCGAGCAGTTTCGGGACACAATGAGCAGTTCTTC. This translates into CATRAVSGHNEQFF. J is TRBJ2-1 and V is TRBV5-8; D assignment may be TRBD1 or TRBD2 (5 bases each). V was clipped by 9 bases and J by 5 bases, with 18 bases between them. CDR3 length equals 14 residues. The germline V gene has CDR1 SGHTS and CDR2 YDEGEE.

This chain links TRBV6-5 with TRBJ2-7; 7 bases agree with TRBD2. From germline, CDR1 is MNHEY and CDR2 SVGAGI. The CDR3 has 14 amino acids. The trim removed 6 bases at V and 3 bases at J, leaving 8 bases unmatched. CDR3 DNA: TGTGCCAGCAGCCGCTCCCGGGAGGTCTACGAGCAGTACTTC. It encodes CASSRSREVYEQYF.

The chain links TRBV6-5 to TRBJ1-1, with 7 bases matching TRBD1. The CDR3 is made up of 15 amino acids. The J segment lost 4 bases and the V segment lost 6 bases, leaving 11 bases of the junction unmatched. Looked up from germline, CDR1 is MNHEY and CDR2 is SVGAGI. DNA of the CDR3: TGTGCCAGCAGCGGACAGGCCACGGGGGGCACTGAAGCTTTCTTT. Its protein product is CASSGQATGGTEAFF.